This entry describes one T cell receptor beta chain. This clone came up once. What this receptor recognizes is not known. Base qualities are not at hand, and no much larger clone is one base apart. The source of the sample is a study of blood T cell repertoires in COVID-19 (dated by TCRdb to 2020 to 2022). With respect to the entire study: Collaborator samples came from the United States, Italy and Spain and covered acute and convalescent phases of COVID-19. The prospective study material was composed of cDNA or gDNA derived from T cells, B-cell-depleted T cells, or PBMCs. Nearly every sample came with metadata listing a de-identified subject ID, COVID-19 status, age in years and sex. Where HLA class I and class II types were available, the types were taken from metadata supplied by the sample provider, not from assay-based typing. Samples were obtained from the ongoing ImmuneRACE study (first 160 participants) and from 1,000 to 1,500 subjects provided by 6 global collaborators. The repertoires were released in a freely available public database meant as a resource for research on the immune response to SARS-CoV-2. Subjects who had been exposed to COVID-19, were actively infected with it, or had recovered from it provided the deeply sampled blood TCRbeta repertoires that made up the dataset.

Overall results and qualifications from the work: The quantity of clinical and demographic metadata differed by source and by participant and was supplied without curation.

CDR1 is given as SEHNR and CDR2 as FQNEAQ, both from the germline V gene (reference sequence). The CDR3, from cysteine to phenylalanine, totals 15 residues. Only CDR3 DNA remains: 45 bases, in frame from the first base. The germline V end is reduced by 5 bases and the J end by 4 bases; junction bases left unmatched: 10. TCRbeta CDR3 regions were amplified from genomic DNA using the immunoSEQ Assay, a bias-controlled multiplex PCR. The authors' pipeline ran thus. The number of nucleated cells in each sample was estimated from the amplification of reference gene primers within the assay. Sequence reads were collapsed and filtered to measure the absolute abundance of every unique TCRbeta CDR3 rearrangement. For each sample, productive Simpson clonality was calculated as the square root of Simpson's diversity index over productive rearrangements. TCRdb took this table from immuneACCESS and kept in-frame rearrangements with V and J called. Such tables lack part of the clones; where checked against another copy, unresolved V genes explain under half of the gap, and the rest is unexplained. V and J calls plus clone size are reproduced from that table; the DNA served to infer D and trimming. Within this sample are 130,000 to 150,000 clones, with around 84% of them counted one time only. The ten largest clones take up approximately 4.6% of the sample.

The collaborating institutions used their own protocols to collect whole blood in K2EDTA tubes. For TCRbeta analysis, collaborators shipped samples in one of three forms: frozen whole blood, isolated PBMCs, or DNA extracted from either of those sample types. The chain couples TRBV7-9 to TRBJ1-1, and TRBD1 matches 7 of the central bases. The TCR was taken from a human donor in a cohort sampled during active COVID-19. Source material: peripheral blood. The nucleotides read TGTGCCAGCAGCCCAGGGACAGTGCAAGGCACTGAAGCTTTCTTT. Its coded protein is CASSPGTVQGTEAFF.